The rows below give T cell receptor beta chains drawn from one sample of a study of naive and memory T cell subsets. TCRdb reanalysed the 5' RACE reads using MiXCR and keeps one entry per CDR3 protein. The data contain roughly 60,000 distinct CDR3 sequences, over 7% of them singletons. Source of these receptors: a male donor in good health. Both conserved end residues are part of each CDR3. The D gene is left open where the match is weak. Some rows mark clone size as missing; the rest say once, few, many or name a class of expanded clone.

TRBV19,TRBD1,TRBJ2-7,few,TGTGCCAGTACCAGGGGGCCAGCCTACGAGCAGTACTTC,CASTRGPAYEQYF
TRBV11-2,TRBD2,TRBJ2-7,many,TGTGCCAGCAGCTCCCTCGGCGGGGGGGAATACTCCTACGAGCAGTACTTC,CASSSLGGGEYSYEQYF
TRBV3-1,-,TRBJ2-5,-,TGTGCCAGCACCCAGTCCCTGCAAGAGACCCAGTACTTC,CASTQSLQETQYF
TRBV29-1,TRBD1,TRBJ1-1,-,TGCAGCGTAGCGACAGGGAAGACCACTGAAGCTTTCTTT,CSVATGKTTEAFF
TRBV12-3/TRBV12-4,-,TRBJ2-3,few,TGTGCCAGCAGTTCCGGTGGGTCACTCACGCAGTATTTT,CASSSGGSLTQYF
TRBV5-4,TRBD1,TRBJ1-6,-,TGTGCCAGCAGCCAGGGACAGGGGGGTAATTCACCCCTCCACTTT,CASSQGQGGNSPLHF
TRBV12-3/TRBV12-4,-,TRBJ2-5,many,TGTGCCAGCAGTTTGGCCCGTCTGGGGTTGGCGACCCAGTACTTC,CASSLARLGLATQYF
TRBV13,TRBD2,TRBJ2-7,many,TGTGCCAGCAGCGCGTCACTAGCGGGGGCTTCGTGGCAGTACTTC,CASSASLAGASWQYF
TRBV13,TRBD1,TRBJ2-1,few,TGTGCCAGCCCCCTTCCGGGACAGGGCTACAATGAGCAGTTCTTC,CASPLPGQGYNEQFF
TRBV7-9,TRBD2,TRBJ2-3,many,TGTGCCAGCAGCTTAGCGTCGGTGGTAGCGGGTGTTCGTTCAGATACGCAGTATTTT,CASSLASVVAGVRSDTQYF
TRBV25-1,TRBD1,TRBJ2-7,few,TGTGCCAGCACCCCCGGGACAGGGTTATCCTACGAGCAGTACTTC,CASTPGTGLSYEQYF
TRBV20-1,-,TRBJ2-3,few,TGCAGTGCTAGAGCGGGTATAGCGCTAGATACGCAGTATTTT,CSARAGIALDTQYF
TRBV5-1,TRBD1,TRBJ2-5,many,TGCGCCAGCCGGGGACAGCAAGAGACCCAGTACTTC,CASRGQQETQYF
TRBV6-5,-,TRBJ1-2,-,TGTGCCAGCATCCCCGGGGGCTGGGGGAACTATGGCTACACCTTC,CASIPGGWGNYGYTF
TRBV6-2/TRBV6-3,-,TRBJ2-6,-,TGTGCCATACTAGCCCCGGGGGCTGGGGCCAACGTCCTGACTTTC,CAILAPGAGANVLTF
TRBV10-3,-,TRBJ2-2,-,TGTGCCATCAGTGAGTCGTCCGGGACGACGAACACCGGGGAGCTGTTTTTT,CAISESSGTTNTGELFF
TRBV20-1,-,TRBJ1-6,many,TGCAGTGCCCGTGGTTTGGGAAATTCACCCCTCCACTTT,CSARGLGNSPLHF
TRBV29-1,-,TRBJ2-2,many,TGCAGCGTTTCCTTAGGGGGGACCGGGGAGCTGTTTTTT,CSVSLGGTGELFF
TRBV11-3,-,TRBJ2-2,many,TGTGCCAGCAGCGTGAGGGCCCCAGGGGAGCTGTTTTTT,CASSVRAPGELFF
TRBV12-3/TRBV12-4,-,TRBJ1-4,-,TGTGCCAGCTCACTAGGAGGGGAGGTGGGAAAACTGTTTTTT,CASSLGGEVGKLFF
TRBV27,TRBD1,TRBJ2-3,many,TGTGCCAGCAGTTTTAAAACCTTGACAGGGACGCAGTATTTT,CASSFKTLTGTQYF
TRBV19,TRBD1,TRBJ1-5,many,TGTGCCAGTACAGGGGGCCTGGGACAGCCCCAGCATTTT,CASTGGLGQPQHF
TRBV14,TRBD1,TRBJ2-2,-,TGTGCCAGCAGCCCCAGACCGGGACAGGGGGGCCCCGGGGAGCTGTTTTTT,CASSPRPGQGGPGELFF
TRBV25-1,-,TRBJ1-2,many,TGTGCCAGCAGTGTGATGTCCTACGGCTACACCTTC,CASSVMSYGYTF
TRBV18,TRBD1,TRBJ1-6,few,TGTGCCAGCTCACCTTTGGGACAGGGGGCCTCCTATAATTCACCCCTCCACTTT,CASSPLGQGASYNSPLHF
TRBV27,TRBD1,TRBJ1-2,-,TGTGCCAGCAGTTTAGAGGGCAGGGGGGTTGGCTATGGCTACACCTTC,CASSLEGRGVGYGYTF
TRBV5-1,-,TRBJ1-2,few,TGCGCCAGCAGCTTGGAGGCGGGGGCAGGTTTCTCTGGCTACACCTTC,CASSLEAGAGFSGYTF
TRBV19,-,TRBJ2-3,few,TGTGCCAGTAGTGACCCCAGCGGCCCCGGGGGACCAGATACGCAGTATTTT,CASSDPSGPGGPDTQYF
TRBV7-9,-,TRBJ1-5,-,TGTGCCAGCAGCTTAAAAGCTTTCAATCAGCCCCAGCATTTT,CASSLKAFNQPQHF
TRBV11-2,-,TRBJ2-3,few,TGTGCCAGCAGCTTTGGACGGCTTATCACAGATACGCAGTATTTT,CASSFGRLITDTQYF
TRBV2,-,TRBJ2-2,many,TGTGCCAGCAAGGGTGCGGCTAACACCGGGGAGCTGTTTTTT,CASKGAANTGELFF
TRBV10-2,TRBD1,TRBJ1-2,many,TGCGCCAGCAGGCGGGACAGGCATGGCTACACCTTC,CASRRDRHGYTF
TRBV19,-,TRBJ1-5,many,TGTGCCAGCACAGGCCAGGGAGGAAATCAGCCCCAGCATTTT,CASTGQGGNQPQHF
TRBV5-6,-,TRBJ1-3,-,TGTGCCAGCAAGGGCCCTGGAAACACCATATATTTT,CASKGPGNTIYF
TRBV2,-,TRBJ2-2,many,TGTGCCAGCATTCCAGATGCGAACACCGGGGAGCTGTTTTTT,CASIPDANTGELFF
TRBV29-1,TRBD1,TRBJ1-1,-,TGCAGCGTTGTTGATCCGGGACAGGGCGACACTGAAGCTTTCTTT,CSVVDPGQGDTEAFF
TRBV10-3,-,TRBJ1-1,many,TGTGCCATCAGTGAGTCGCTGGGAGGAGAGACTGAAGCTTTCTTT,CAISESLGGETEAFF
TRBV4-2,TRBD2,TRBJ2-1,few,TGTGCCAGCAGCCTCGGACTAGCGGAACAGAGTAATGAGCAGTTCTTC,CASSLGLAEQSNEQFF
TRBV4-2,TRBD2,TRBJ2-2,few,TGTGCCAGCAGCCAAGTACCGGGACTAGCGGGAGATCTAGGCACCGGGGAGCTGTTTTTT,CASSQVPGLAGDLGTGELFF
TRBV20-1,TRBD1,TRBJ2-1,many,TGCAGTGCGGGGGGACAGGGGAATGAGCAGTTCTTC,CSAGGQGNEQFF